These T cell receptor beta chains were read from a single sample in a study of cytomegalovirus exposure and HLA in healthy donors. The method was immunoSEQ multiplex PCR; TCRdb's version includes in-frame clones alone and lacks a portion of them. This table lists just over 60,000 clones. Sequencing was performed on PBMCs. The source is a man aged 25 to 45 in good health and CMV-seropositive. Both conserved end residues are part of each CDR3.

J gene,V gene,CDR3 protein
TRBJ2-4,TRBV5-1,CASSSSYLSENIQYF
TRBJ2-3,TRBV19,CASRDSSTDTQYF
TRBJ1-2,TRBV5-1,CASSFGTGGYGYTF
TRBJ2-5,TRBV27,CASSDRGGLVQETQYF
TRBJ2-4,TRBV7-9,CASSLVGLTENIQYF
TRBJ2-7,TRBV18,CASSPESRRRREQYF
TRBJ2-3,TRBV29-1,CTLGIGQGSTDTQYF
TRBJ2-1,TRBV11-2,CASSFRRHRGVLQYNEQFF
TRBJ1-4,TRBV14,CASNRGPNEKLFF
TRBJ1-4,TRBV29-1,CSVLGLGGTNEKLFF
TRBJ2-3,TRBV6-5,CASSSPGVRSADTQYF
TRBJ1-1,TRBV5-1,CASSLRDRNTEAFF
TRBJ2-3,TRBV5-1,CASSSVTSGAQRVDTQYF
TRBJ2-1,TRBV19,CASNPGRGAYEQFF
TRBJ1-2,TRBV30,CAWSVHNSYGYTF
TRBJ1-5,TRBV30,CAWSLDDRVSQPQHF
TRBJ1-1,TRBV7-6,CASSYRTGGVTEAFF
TRBJ2-7,TRBV7-3,CASSYGQSYEQYF
TRBJ2-1,TRBV9,CASSGASFHEQFF
TRBJ2-1,TRBV4-2,CASSQERSVTDNEQFF
TRBJ1-1,TRBV11-3,CASSSQGGTEAFF
TRBJ2-2,TRBV29-1,CSVAPGHSGGELFF
TRBJ2-3,TRBV2,CASSAGRQGSDTQYF
TRBJ1-1,TRBV19,CASSIQFGQEGQAFF
TRBJ1-2,TRBV29-1,CSVQSSRGYTF
TRBJ2-2,TRBV30,CAWSSEEDTGELFF
TRBJ2-3,TRBV7-8,CASSYLRDTQYF
TRBJ2-2,TRBV7-3,CASSSSYPTAGGRPGELFF
TRBJ2-5,TRBV9,CASSALEETQYF
TRBJ2-2,TRBV5-4,CASSPPGLRNTGELFF
TRBJ1-1,TRBV12-5,CASGLRTGPFEAFF
TRBJ2-3,TRBV6-1,CASSGSGQGWDTQYF
TRBJ2-7,TRBV7-3,CASSPVPSQGGEQYF
TRBJ1-5,TRBV6-5,CATKPGQGESQPQHF
TRBJ2-7,TRBV30,CAWSVLRVYEQYF
TRBJ2-5,TRBV2,CASSDLAGGQETQYF
TRBJ2-5,TRBV5-1,CASSLGTDDQETQYF
TRBJ2-7,TRBV10-1,CASSESRSTPYEQYF
TRBJ2-7,TRBV6-1,CASSETLWREQYF
TRBJ1-1,TRBV6-5,CASSYSNVGGTEAFF
TRBJ1-1,TRBV7-9,CASSIRDKNTEAFF
TRBJ1-5,TRBV6-5,CASRHGQGGNQPQHF
TRBJ1-5,TRBV6-6,CASSSQGGNQPQHF
TRBJ2-7,TRBV5-4,CASSLFSGGGPLIEQYF
TRBJ1-5,TRBV30,CAWSLMGQKSNQPQHF
TRBJ1-1,TRBV5-6,CASSSSGQGRTEAFF
TRBJ2-3,TRBV4-1,CASSQTLAGGADTQYF
TRBJ1-2,TRBV7-2,CASSSPWGGGYTF
TRBJ2-7,TRBV7-2,CASSSGLGTSGSYEQYF
TRBJ1-2,TRBV28,CASTSGYGYTF
TRBJ2-7,TRBV7-9,CASSPGTASAYEQYF
TRBJ1-1,TRBV25-1,CASSESSEAFF